The rows below give T cell receptor beta chains drawn from one sample of a study of CXCR3 chemokines and chemotherapy response in bladder cancer. Via MiXCR, TCRdb re-called the PCR reads, giving one row per CDR3 protein. The table includes fewer than 5,500 distinct CDR3 sequences, around 14% detected once. Sampling was conducted from a patient whose treatment included neoadjuvant chemotherapy. These receptors all stem from a human donor with bladder cancer that responded to neoadjuvant chemotherapy. The CDR3 runs from the conserved cysteine through the conserved F or W. D genes are given only for firm matches. Where a row states a size, it is once, few, many or the class of an expanded clone; other rows omit it.

>TRBV30|TRBJ2-5|-|-
CAWSRRVDETQYF
TGTGCCTGGAGTCGGAGGGTCGATGAGACCCAGTACTTC
>TRBV6-6|TRBJ1-2|-|medium-sized
CASSYSKSNYGYTF
TGTGCCAGCAGTTACTCGAAGAGTAACTATGGCTACACCTTC
>TRBV20-1|TRBJ2-1|-|few
CSAATRGQKTGGYNEQFF
TGCAGTGCGGCTACTAGAGGCCAAAAGACTGGAGGTTACAATGAGCAGTTCTTC
>TRBV6-5|TRBJ2-3|-|medium-sized
CASSYYSYTDTQYF
TGTGCCAGCAGTTACTATTCTTACACAGATACGCAGTATTTT
>TRBV6-2/TRBV6-3|TRBJ1-2|TRBD1|-
CASKGGQGGGYGYTF
TGTGCCAGCAAGGGGGGACAGGGCGGCGGCTATGGCTACACCTTC
>TRBV11-2|TRBJ2-7|-|-
CASSFFSGFSYEQYF
TGTGCCAGCAGCTTTTTCAGCGGATTTTCCTACGAGCAGTACTTC
>TRBV10-3|TRBJ2-4|-|medium-sized
CAISESTGRDQNIQYF
TGTGCCATCAGTGAGTCTACAGGGAGGGACCAAAACATTCAGTACTTC
>TRBV14|TRBJ1-2|TRBD1|-
CASSQHGTGSGYTF
TGTGCCAGCAGCCAACATGGGACAGGGAGTGGCTACACCTTC
>TRBV6-5|TRBJ2-5|TRBD1|many
CASSSPGQGTETQYF
TGTGCCAGCAGTTCGCCGGGACAGGGAACGGAGACCCAGTACTTC
>TRBV5-6|TRBJ1-5|-|many
CASSVYVGVGNQPQHF
TGTGCCAGCAGCGTCTATGTAGGGGTAGGCAATCAGCCCCAGCATTTT
>TRBV7-9|TRBJ2-3|TRBD2|medium-sized
CASSLTAGADTQYF
TGTGCCAGCAGCTTAACCGCGGGAGCAGATACGCAGTATTTT
>TRBV24-1|TRBJ2-1|-|many
CATSARGEGQFF
TGTGCCACCAGTGCCCGTGGGGAAGGGCAGTTCTTC
>TRBV11-3|TRBJ2-1|-|few
CASSLGRFSYNEQFF
TGTGCCAGCAGCTTAGGCAGATTCTCCTACAATGAGCAGTTCTTC
>TRBV30|TRBJ1-3|-|-
CAWSSGNTIYF
TGTGCCTGGAGCTCCGGAAACACCATATATTTT
>TRBV6-6|TRBJ1-5|TRBD1|many
CASSTNTGGNQPQHF
TGTGCCAGCAGTACCAACACAGGGGGCAATCAGCCCCAGCATTTT
>TRBV7-9|TRBJ2-6|-|medium-sized
CASSSDGVLVLTF
TGTGCCAGCAGCTCGGACGGTGTACTAGTCCTGACTTTC
>TRBV10-3|TRBJ2-7|TRBD1|many
CAISEPQTGAEQYF
TGTGCCATCAGTGAGCCGCAGACAGGGGCCGAGCAGTACTTC
>TRBV5-6|TRBJ1-2|TRBD1|many
CASSWTGTGDYGYTF
TGTGCCAGCAGCTGGACCGGGACAGGGGATTATGGCTACACCTTC
>TRBV11-1|TRBJ2-7|-|many
CASSLLLYEQYF
TGTGCCAGCAGCCTCCTCCTCTACGAGCAGTACTTC
>TRBV6-1|TRBJ1-5|TRBD1|-
CASTPEGRGATNTGEGYRQPQHF
TGTGCCAGCACCCCGGAGGGCAGGGGGGCCACAAACACCGGGGAGGGGTACCGGCAGCCCCAGCATTTT
>TRBV30|TRBJ2-5|-|-
CAWTRGQETQYF
TGTGCCTGGACCAGGGGTCAAGAGACCCAGTACTTC
>TRBV6-6|TRBJ2-1|TRBD2|medium-sized
CASSPSGSGVNEQFF
TGTGCCAGCAGTCCGAGCGGGAGCGGAGTGAATGAGCAGTTCTTC
>TRBV12-3/TRBV12-4|TRBJ2-1|-|-
CASSSGTLEQFF
TGTGCCAGCAGTTCCGGGACCCTTGAGCAGTTCTTC
>TRBV20-1|TRBJ1-4|TRBD1|many
CSARQGATTNEKLFF
TGCAGTGCTCGACAGGGGGCGACAACTAATGAAAAACTGTTTTTT
>TRBV6-6|TRBJ2-1|TRBD1|medium-sized
CASSYDQGALYNEQFF
TGTGCCAGCAGTTACGATCAGGGGGCACTTTACAATGAGCAGTTCTTC
>TRBV20-1|TRBJ2-1|-|-
CSAQARSSYNEQFF
TGCAGTGCACAGGCGCGGAGCTCCTACAATGAGCAGTTCTTC
>TRBV6-1|TRBJ1-5|-|medium-sized
CASSEMGRVAGQPQHF
TGTGCCAGCAGTGAAATGGGAAGGGTAGCGGGTCAGCCCCAGCATTTT
>TRBV6-1|TRBJ1-5|-|many
CASSVEGGRNQPQHF
TGTGCCAGCAGTGTAGAGGGGGGGCGCAATCAGCCCCAGCATTTT
>TRBV19|TRBJ1-5|-|medium-sized
CASSPDSNQPQHF
TGTGCCAGTAGCCCGGACAGCAATCAGCCCCAGCATTTT
>TRBV12-3/TRBV12-4|TRBJ2-3|-|many
CASILSADTDTQYF
TGTGCCAGCATCCTTAGCGCCGACACAGATACGCAGTATTTT
>TRBV6-2/TRBV6-3|TRBJ2-7|-|-
CASTNSGFSSYEQYF
TGTGCCAGCACTAATAGCGGCTTCAGCTCCTACGAGCAGTACTTC
>TRBV6-6|TRBJ1-5|-|medium-sized
CASSYKRDSNQPQHF
TGTGCCAGCAGTTACAAGCGGGATAGCAATCAGCCCCAGCATTTT
>TRBV12-3/TRBV12-4|TRBJ2-1|TRBD2|-
CASSVTSGRSVGRVEQSF
TGTGCCAGCAGCGTGACTAGCGGGAGGTCGGTTGGTCGTGTTGAGCAGTCCTTC
>TRBV18|TRBJ1-4|-|many
CASSPGAPDATNEKLFF
TGTGCCAGCTCACCAGGAGCACCAGACGCAACTAATGAAAAACTGTTTTTT
>TRBV7-9|TRBJ1-1|-|medium-sized
CASSFLGGTEAFF
TGTGCCAGCAGCTTCTTGGGGGGCACTGAAGCTTTCTTT
>TRBV6-1|TRBJ2-7|-|many
CASSEAETPYEQYF
TGTGCCAGCAGTGAAGCTGAGACCCCCTACGAGCAGTACTTC
>TRBV13|TRBJ2-7|-|medium-sized
CASSLGRQRTYEQYF
TGTGCCAGCAGCTTGGGTCGGCAGCGGACTTACGAGCAGTACTTC
>TRBV5-4|TRBJ2-1|TRBD1|many
CASSLGPTGTENYNEQFF
TGTGCCAGCAGCTTGGGGCCGACCGGGACAGAGAACTACAATGAGCAGTTCTTC
>TRBV6-2/TRBV6-3|TRBJ2-1|TRBD2|many
CASRRLAGNLYNEQFF
TGTGCCAGCAGACGACTAGCGGGAAACCTATACAATGAGCAGTTCTTC
>TRBV12-3/TRBV12-4|TRBJ2-3|-|-
CASSKTLAARTDTQYF
TGTGCCAGCAGTAAAACTCTAGCAGCCCGCACAGATACGCAGTATTTT
>TRBV6-1|TRBJ2-5|-|medium-sized
CASSAGDSQGETQYF
TGTGCCAGCAGTGCGGGGGACTCCCAGGGAGAGACCCAGTACTTC
>TRBV12-3/TRBV12-4|TRBJ1-4|-|many
CASSLLAEGERGEKLFF
TGTGCCAGCAGTCTCCTAGCTGAAGGGGAGAGGGGTGAAAAACTGTTTTTT
>TRBV7-2|TRBJ2-1|TRBD2|medium-sized
CASSLVPGGSFNEQFF
TGTGCCAGCAGCTTAGTTCCGGGCGGGAGTTTTAATGAGCAGTTCTTC
>TRBV29-1|TRBJ1-1|-|medium-sized
CSGIRAWDTEAFF
TGCAGCGGAATCAGGGCGTGGGACACTGAAGCTTTCTTT
>TRBV7-9|TRBJ2-1|TRBD1|many
CASRDRGKGIDNEQFF
TGTGCCAGCAGGGACAGGGGGAAGGGGATCGACAATGAGCAGTTCTTC
>TRBV27|TRBJ2-1|TRBD1|many
CASNPGTANEQFF
TGTGCCAGCAATCCCGGGACAGCCAATGAGCAGTTCTTC
>TRBV30|TRBJ2-5|TRBD1|-
CAWRHGTGVRETQYF
TGTGCCTGGAGACATGGGACAGGGGTACGGGAGACCCAGTACTTC
>TRBV11-3|TRBJ2-7|-|many
CASSPQRDASYEQYF
TGTGCCAGCAGCCCGCAAAGGGACGCCTCCTACGAGCAGTACTTC
>TRBV12-3/TRBV12-4|TRBJ1-5|TRBD1|-
CASSQTRDRVDQPQHF
TGTGCCAGCAGTCAGACTCGGGACAGGGTTGATCAGCCCCAGCATTTT
>TRBV19|TRBJ2-7|-|many
CASSITIDYEQYF
TGTGCCAGTAGTATCACTATAGACTACGAGCAGTACTTC
>TRBV11-3|TRBJ2-5|-|few
CASSLEETQYF
TGTGCCAGCAGCTTAGAAGAGACCCAGTACTTC
>TRBV14|TRBJ1-1|-|many
CASSLALSTGGTEAFF
TGTGCCAGCAGTCTGGCTTTAAGCACGGGTGGAACTGAAGCTTTCTTT
>TRBV30|TRBJ2-7|-|many
CAWTAGPYEQYF
TGTGCCTGGACCGCAGGGCCCTACGAGCAGTACTTC
>TRBV10-2|TRBJ1-4|-|few
CASGSIATNEKLFF
TGCGCCAGCGGATCCATTGCAACTAATGAAAAACTGTTTTTT